This T cell receptor (beta chain) was recovered during a study of T cell responses to AZD1222 COVID-19 vaccine. This table comes from immunoSEQ multiplex PCR, and its TCRdb copy is limited to in-frame clones, with some not included. The sample holds about 150,000 clones; approximately 92% are singletons and the top ten take approximately 3.4%. Looked up from germline, CDR1 is SGHAT and CDR2 is FQNNGV. V lost 4 bases, J lost 0 bases, and 10 bases lay in between. CDR3 length equals 14 residues. Study-wide results and limits: Compared with day 0, the breadth and depth of the Spike-specific TCR repertoire rose significantly after two doses of AZD1222.

On this clone itself: The antigen remains undetermined.

The source was peripheral blood, collected 28 days after the second AZD1222 dose. This clonotype originated in an adult who received the AZD1222 COVID-19 vaccine. V and J are TRBV11-2 and TRBJ2-7, with unresolved D. CDR3 nucleotide sequence: TGTGCCAGCAGCTCTGACTTCAGCTCCTACGAGCAGTACTTC. Its protein product is CASSSDFSSYEQYF.